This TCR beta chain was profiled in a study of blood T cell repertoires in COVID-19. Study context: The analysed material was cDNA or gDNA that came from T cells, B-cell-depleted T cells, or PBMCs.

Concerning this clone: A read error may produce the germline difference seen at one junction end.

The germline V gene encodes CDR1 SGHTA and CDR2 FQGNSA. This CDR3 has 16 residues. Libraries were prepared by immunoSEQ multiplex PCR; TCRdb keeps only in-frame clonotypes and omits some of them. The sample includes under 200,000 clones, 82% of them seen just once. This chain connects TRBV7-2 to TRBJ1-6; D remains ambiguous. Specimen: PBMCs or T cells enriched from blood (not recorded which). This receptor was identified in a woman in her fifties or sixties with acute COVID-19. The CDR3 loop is CASRLESSSYNSPLHF. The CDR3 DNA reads TGTGCCAGCAGATTAGAGAGTTCCTCCTATAATTCACCCCTCCACTTT. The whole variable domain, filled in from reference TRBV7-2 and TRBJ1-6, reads GAGVSQSPSNKVTEKGKDVELRCDPISGHTALYWYRQSLGQGLEFLIYFQGNSAPDKSGLPSDRFSAERTGGSVSTLTIQRTQQEDSAVYLCASRLESSSYNSPLHFGNGTRLTVT.